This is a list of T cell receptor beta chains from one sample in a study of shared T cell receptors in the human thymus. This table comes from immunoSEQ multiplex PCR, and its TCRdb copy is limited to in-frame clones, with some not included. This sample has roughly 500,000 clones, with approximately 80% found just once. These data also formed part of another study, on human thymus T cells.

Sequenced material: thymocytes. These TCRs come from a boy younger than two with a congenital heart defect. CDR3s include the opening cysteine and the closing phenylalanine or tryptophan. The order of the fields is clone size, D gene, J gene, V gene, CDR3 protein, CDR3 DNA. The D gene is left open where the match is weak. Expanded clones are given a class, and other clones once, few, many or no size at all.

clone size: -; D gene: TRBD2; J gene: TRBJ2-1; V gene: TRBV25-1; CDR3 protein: CASSGGLAGTHNEQFF; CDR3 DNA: TGTGCCAGCAGTGGGGGACTAGCGGGAACCCACAATGAGCAGTTCTTC
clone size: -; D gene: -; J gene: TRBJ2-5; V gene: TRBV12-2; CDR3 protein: CASRLLTSGREETQYF; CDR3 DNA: TGTGCAAGTCGCCTCCTGACTAGCGGGAGGGAAGAGACCCAGTACTTC
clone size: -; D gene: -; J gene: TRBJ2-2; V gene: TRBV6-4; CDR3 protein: CASSEYGTTNTGELFF; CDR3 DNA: TGTGCCAGCAGTGAATACGGCACTACGAACACCGGGGAGCTGTTTTTT
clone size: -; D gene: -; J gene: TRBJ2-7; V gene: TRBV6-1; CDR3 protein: CASKAGRSTYEQYF; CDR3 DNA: TGTGCCAGCAAGGCGGGAAGAAGTACCTACGAGCAGTACTTC
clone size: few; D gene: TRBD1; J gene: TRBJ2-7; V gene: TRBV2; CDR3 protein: CASRGGTGVDEQYF; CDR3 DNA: TGTGCCAGCAGGGGCGGGACAGGGGTGGACGAGCAGTACTTC
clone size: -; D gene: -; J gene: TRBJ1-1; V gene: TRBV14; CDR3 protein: CASSQDRGGPNTEAFF; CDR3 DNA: TGTGCCAGCAGCCAAGATCGGGGGGGCCCGAACACTGAAGCTTTCTTT
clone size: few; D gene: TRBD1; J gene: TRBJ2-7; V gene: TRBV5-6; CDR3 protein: CASSLTGQGVPYEQYF; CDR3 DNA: TGTGCCAGCAGCCTTACGGGACAGGGGGTTCCCTACGAGCAGTACTTC
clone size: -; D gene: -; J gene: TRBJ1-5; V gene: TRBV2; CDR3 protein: CASSERRRNQPQHF; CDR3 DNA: TGTGCCAGCAGTGAAAGGAGGAGGAATCAGCCCCAGCATTTT
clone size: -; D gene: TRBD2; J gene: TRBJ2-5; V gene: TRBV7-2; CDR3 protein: CASSIRTSGSGRKEETQYF; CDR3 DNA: TGTGCCAGCAGCATAAGGACTAGCGGGAGTGGTAGGAAGGAGGAGACCCAGTACTTC
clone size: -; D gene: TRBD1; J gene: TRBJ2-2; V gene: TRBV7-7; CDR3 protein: CASSLRQGKRDTGELFF; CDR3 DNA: TGTGCCAGCAGCTTAAGACAGGGGAAGCGGGACACCGGGGAGCTGTTTTTT
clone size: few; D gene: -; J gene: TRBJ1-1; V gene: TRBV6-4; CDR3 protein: CASSPGALNTEAFF; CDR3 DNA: TGTGCCAGCAGTCCAGGGGCTTTGAACACTGAAGCTTTCTTT
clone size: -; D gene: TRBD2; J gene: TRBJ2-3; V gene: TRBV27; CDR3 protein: CASSLHRGGLTDTQYF; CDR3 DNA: TGTGCCAGCAGCCTCCACCGGGGGGGGCTCACAGATACGCAGTATTTT
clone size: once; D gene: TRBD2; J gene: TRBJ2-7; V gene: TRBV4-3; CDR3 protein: CASSQVPSSWEGSKNWSYEQYF; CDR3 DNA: TGCGCCAGCAGCCAAGTCCCCTCTTCGTGGGAGGGAAGCAAAAATTGGTCCTACGAGCAGTACTTC
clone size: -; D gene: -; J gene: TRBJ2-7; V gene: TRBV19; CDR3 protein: CASSMARGSEYEQYF; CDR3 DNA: TGTGCCAGTAGTATGGCGAGAGGGAGTGAGTACGAGCAGTACTTC
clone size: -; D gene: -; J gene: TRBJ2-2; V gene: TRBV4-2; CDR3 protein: CASSQEASVNTGELFF; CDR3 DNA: TGTGCCAGCAGCCAAGAGGCTAGCGTGAACACCGGGGAGCTGTTTTTT
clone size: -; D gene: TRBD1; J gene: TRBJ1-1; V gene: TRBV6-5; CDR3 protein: CASSYHRGPTEAFF; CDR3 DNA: TGTGCCAGCAGTTACCACAGGGGCCCCACTGAAGCTTTCTTT
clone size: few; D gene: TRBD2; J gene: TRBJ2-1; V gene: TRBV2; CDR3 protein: CASKRTAGLAVYNEQFF; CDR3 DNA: TGTGCCAGCAAGAGGACGGCGGGACTAGCGGTCTACAATGAGCAGTTCTTC
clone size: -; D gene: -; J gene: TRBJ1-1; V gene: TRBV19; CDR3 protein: CASRSDNMNTEAFF; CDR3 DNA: TGTGCCAGTAGAAGTGACAACATGAACACTGAAGCTTTCTTT
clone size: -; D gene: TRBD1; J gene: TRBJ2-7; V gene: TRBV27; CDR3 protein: CASSPRDRELAYEQYF; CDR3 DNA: TGTGCCAGCAGTCCTAGGGACAGAGAATTAGCCTACGAGCAGTACTTC
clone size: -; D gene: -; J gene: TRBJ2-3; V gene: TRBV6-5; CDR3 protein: CASSYGQGQKDTQYF; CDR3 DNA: TGTGCCAGCAGTTACGGGCAGGGCCAGAAGGATACGCAGTATTTT
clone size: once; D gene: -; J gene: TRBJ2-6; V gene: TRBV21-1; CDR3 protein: CARRTGPGANVLTF; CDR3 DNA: TGTGCCAGAAGGACAGGGCCCGGGGCCAACGTCCTGACTTTC
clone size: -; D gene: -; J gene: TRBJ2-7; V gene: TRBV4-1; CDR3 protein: CASSQERNREGVGYEQYF; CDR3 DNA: TGCGCCAGCAGCCAAGAAAGAAACAGGGAGGGGGTCGGCTACGAGCAGTACTTC
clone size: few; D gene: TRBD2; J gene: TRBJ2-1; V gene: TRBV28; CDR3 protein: CASSLWGRVSGSSPRDEQFF; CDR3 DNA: TGTGCCAGCAGTTTGTGGGGTCGGGTTAGCGGGAGTAGCCCCAGGGATGAGCAGTTCTTC
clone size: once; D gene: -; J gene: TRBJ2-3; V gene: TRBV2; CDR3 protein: CASSEAGSGSTDTQYF; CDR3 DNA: TGTGCCAGCAGTGAAGCGGGAAGCGGAAGCACAGATACGCAGTATTTT
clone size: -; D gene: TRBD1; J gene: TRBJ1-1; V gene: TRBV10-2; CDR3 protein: CASSEQSGDRHNTEAFF; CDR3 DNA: TGCGCCAGCAGTGAGCAAAGTGGGGACAGACATAACACTGAAGCTTTCTTT
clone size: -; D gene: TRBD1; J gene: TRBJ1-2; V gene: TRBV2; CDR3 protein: CASSEGVTGGGYNYGYTF; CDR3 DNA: TGTGCCAGCAGTGAAGGAGTGACAGGGGGCGGGTATAACTATGGCTACACCTTC
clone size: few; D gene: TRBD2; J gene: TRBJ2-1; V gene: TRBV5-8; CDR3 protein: CASSLEVAGASGNEQFF; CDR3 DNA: TGTGCCAGCAGCTTGGAAGTAGCGGGAGCCTCGGGGAATGAGCAGTTCTTC
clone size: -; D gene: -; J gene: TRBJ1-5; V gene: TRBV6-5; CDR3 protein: CASSPRRSRDQPQHF; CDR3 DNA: TGTGCCAGCAGTCCTCGCCGGTCTCGAGATCAGCCCCAGCATTTT
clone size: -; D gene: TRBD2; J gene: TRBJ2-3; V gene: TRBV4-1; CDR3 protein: CASSHLPGLAGYTQYF; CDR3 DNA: TGCGCCAGCAGCCATTTGCCGGGACTAGCGGGATATACGCAGTATTTT
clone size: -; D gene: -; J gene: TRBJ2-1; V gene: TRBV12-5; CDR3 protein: CASGFQNEQFF; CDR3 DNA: TGTGCTAGTGGGTTCCAGAATGAGCAGTTCTTC
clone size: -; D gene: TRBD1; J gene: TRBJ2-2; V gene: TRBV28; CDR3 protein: CASGGQAYNGELFF; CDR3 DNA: TGTGCCAGCGGAGGACAGGCCTATAACGGGGAGCTGTTTTTT
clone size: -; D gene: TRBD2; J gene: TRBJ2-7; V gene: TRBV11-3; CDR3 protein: CASSLEAGDSTYEQYF; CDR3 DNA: TGTGCCAGCAGCTTAGAGGCGGGGGACTCAACCTACGAGCAGTACTTC
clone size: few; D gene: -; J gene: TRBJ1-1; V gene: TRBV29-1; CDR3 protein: CSVAGPGSANTEAFF; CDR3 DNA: TGCAGCGTTGCCGGTCCGGGGAGTGCGAACACTGAAGCTTTCTTT
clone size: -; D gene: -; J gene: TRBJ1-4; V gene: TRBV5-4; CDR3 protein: CASSLAGPLSREKLFF; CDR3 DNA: TGTGCCAGCAGCTTGGCGGGTCCTCTCAGTCGTGAAAAACTGTTTTTT
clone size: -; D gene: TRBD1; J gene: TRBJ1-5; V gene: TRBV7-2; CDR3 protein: CASSSPGTGLNRDQPQHF; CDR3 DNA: TGTGCCAGCAGCTCCCCCGGGACAGGACTTAACCGCGATCAGCCCCAGCATTTT
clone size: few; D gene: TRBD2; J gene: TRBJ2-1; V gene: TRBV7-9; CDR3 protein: CASSLAGLAAYNEQFF; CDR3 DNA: TGTGCCAGCAGTCTAGCTGGACTAGCGGCCTACAATGAGCAGTTCTTC
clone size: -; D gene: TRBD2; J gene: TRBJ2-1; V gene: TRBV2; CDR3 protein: CASRGSGRGPYNEQFF; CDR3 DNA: TGTGCCAGCAGGGGCAGCGGGAGAGGACCCTACAATGAGCAGTTCTTC
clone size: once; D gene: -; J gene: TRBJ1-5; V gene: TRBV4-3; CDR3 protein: CASSQSWARGKQPQHF; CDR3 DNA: TGCGCCAGCAGCCAGTCTTGGGCCCGGGGGAAACAGCCCCAGCATTTT
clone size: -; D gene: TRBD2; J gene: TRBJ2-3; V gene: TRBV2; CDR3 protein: CASSLLAGHSSTDTQYF; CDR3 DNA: TGTGCCAGCAGTCTTTTAGCGGGCCACTCTAGCACAGATACGCAGTATTTT
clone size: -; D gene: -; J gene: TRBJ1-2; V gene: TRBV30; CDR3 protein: CAWGAGRGHGYTF; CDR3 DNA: TGTGCCTGGGGGGCCGGCAGGGGACATGGCTACACCTTC
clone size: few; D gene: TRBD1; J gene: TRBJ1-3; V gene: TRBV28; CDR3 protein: CASSSTGGNPSGNTIYF; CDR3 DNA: TGTGCCAGCAGTTCGACAGGGGGGAATCCCTCTGGAAACACCATATATTTT
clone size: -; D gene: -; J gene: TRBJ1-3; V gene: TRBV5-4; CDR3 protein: CASSANRDIGVGTIYF; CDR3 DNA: TGTGCCAGCAGCGCGAACCGGGACATAGGCGTTGGCACCATATATTTT
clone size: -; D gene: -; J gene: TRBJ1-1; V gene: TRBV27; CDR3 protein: CASRATGLNTEAFF; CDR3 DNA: TGTGCCAGCAGGGCTACAGGGTTAAACACTGAAGCTTTCTTT
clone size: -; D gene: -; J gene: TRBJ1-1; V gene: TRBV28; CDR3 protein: CASTLSGVGTEAFF; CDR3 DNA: TGTGCCAGCACTTTATCCGGGGTTGGGACTGAAGCTTTCTTT
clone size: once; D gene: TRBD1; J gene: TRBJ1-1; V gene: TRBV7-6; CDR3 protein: CASSLEDRANTEAFF; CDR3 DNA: TGTGCCAGCAGCTTAGAGGACAGGGCGAACACTGAAGCTTTCTTT
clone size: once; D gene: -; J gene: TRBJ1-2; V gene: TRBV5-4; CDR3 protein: CASSGAGRLDGYTF; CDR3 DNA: TGTGCCAGCAGCGGAGCAGGGCGGCTCGATGGCTACACCTTC
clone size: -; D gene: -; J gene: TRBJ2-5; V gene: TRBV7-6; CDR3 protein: CASSLGGPPTLGETQYF; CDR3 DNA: TGTGCCAGCAGCTTAGGGGGGCCCCCAACACTGGGAGAGACCCAGTACTTC
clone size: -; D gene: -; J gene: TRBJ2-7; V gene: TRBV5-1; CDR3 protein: CASTGHFSYEQYF; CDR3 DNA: TGCGCCAGCACGGGACACTTCTCCTACGAGCAGTACTTC
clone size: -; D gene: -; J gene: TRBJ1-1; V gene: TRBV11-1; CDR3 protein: CASRLTHRMNTEAFF; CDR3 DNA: TGTGCCAGCAGGCTGACCCACAGGATGAACACTGAAGCTTTCTTT
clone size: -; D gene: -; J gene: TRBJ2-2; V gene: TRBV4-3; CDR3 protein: CATGSTGRGGVTGELFF; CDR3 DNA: TGCGCCACTGGGAGTACGGGGCGAGGGGGGGTCACCGGGGAGCTGTTTTTT
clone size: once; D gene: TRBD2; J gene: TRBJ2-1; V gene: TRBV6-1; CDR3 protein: CASSEDGSGNEQFF; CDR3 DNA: TGTGCCAGCAGTGAAGACGGTAGCGGGAATGAGCAGTTCTTC
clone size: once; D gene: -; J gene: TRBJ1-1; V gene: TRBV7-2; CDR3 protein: CASSLGHRRNTEAFF; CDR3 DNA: TGTGCCAGCAGCTTAGGACACAGGAGGAACACTGAAGCTTTCTTT
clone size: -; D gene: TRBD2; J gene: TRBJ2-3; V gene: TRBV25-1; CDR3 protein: CASSGRERSTDTQYF; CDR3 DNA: TGTGCCAGCAGCGGGCGGGAGCGTTCCACAGATACGCAGTATTTT